The TCR beta chain under discussion was sequenced for a study of OX40 agonist ivuxolimab in advanced cancers. Overall study context: The patients' treatment was ivuxolimab, an agonistic anti-OX40 (CD134) antibody. The study enrolled dose-escalation patients with hepatocellular carcinoma, melanoma, renal cell or head and neck cancer. General study results and limits: The average count of expanded clones was higher among CD8+ T cells than among CD4+. Among some nonresponders, normalized T-cell clonal expansion was also low.

The V gene's germline CDR1 is SNHLY and CDR2 FYNNEI. The CDR3 totals 15 residues. V shed 3 bases, J shed 3 bases, and the junction held 5 bases outside the gene matches. With respect to this clone: The target antigen is unknown.

The repertoire was sequenced with immunoSEQ multiplex PCR; TCRdb's copy has only in-frame clones and lacks some. The sample carries some 15,000 clones, around 92% recorded once. The TCR was taken from an adult with an advanced solid tumor such as melanoma, head and neck, liver or kidney cancer. The source was CD4+ or CD8+ T cells sorted from blood, collected in a trial of the OX40 agonist ivuxolimab. V and J are TRBV2 and TRBJ2-7; 10 nucleotides agree with TRBD1. CDR3 amino acids: CASSEVGQGDYEQYF. CDR3 nucleotides: TGTGCCAGCAGTGAGGTTGGACAGGGGGACTACGAGCAGTACTTC.